Below, one T cell receptor (beta chain) is given with its context. Its antigen is as yet unknown. This sample was included in a study of vaccination and CD4 T cells after COVID-19. Noted treatment: roughly ten-day PBMC culture with coronavirus spike peptide pools or control peptides (ViraFEST assay). With the Oncomine TCR Beta short-read assay, DNA from cultured CD4+ T cells was sequenced. Each CDR3 protein is one row after TCRdb ran MiXCR on the PCR reads. This table holds some 15,000 distinct CDR3 sequences, approximately 48% found once. The germline V and J ends were trimmed by 3 bases and 3 bases, with 8 bases remaining between them. Per the germline V gene, CDR1 is WNHNN and CDR2 is SYGVQD (reference sequence). The CDR3 is made up of 14 amino acids.

The sample consisted of CD4+ T cells from blood, cultured in vitro. This clonotype originated in a human donor who had recovered from COVID-19. The chain links TRBV10-1 to TRBJ2-2; D is unresolved. The CDR3 protein is CASSDPGYTGELFF. The CDR3 DNA sequence: TGCGCCAGCAGTGACCCCGGATACACCGGGGAGCTGTTTTTT.